One and the same sample provided the 5 T cell receptor beta chains below, sequenced in a study of memory CD4+ T cells and cytomegalovirus serostatus (dated by TCRdb to between 2018 and 2021). A FACSAria II was used to sort memory CD4+ T cells, defined as single viable CD3+CD4+CD8-CD45RO+ cells. Library method: the immunoSEQ multiplex PCR assay. TCRdb retrieved this table from immuneACCESS and kept in-frame rearrangements only. Not all clones are present; in checked studies, unresolved V genes account for under half, and no reason is known for the remainder. In all, the sample holds approximately 61,000 clones, and about three quarters of those were seen once. The ten largest clones capture approximately 0.53% of the sample. Sequenced material: memory CD4+ T cells from blood. Receptors originate from an adult in good health and CMV-seronegative. Some clones in this sample may be carry-over from other donors' samples.

The CDR3 DNA reads TGCAGTGCTCCCCTTTTCACTGAAGCTTTCTTT. Protein sequence: CSAPLFTEAFF. The V call is TRBV20-1, the J call TRBJ1-1; D gene uncertain. Germline CDR1 and CDR2: DFQATT and SNEGSKA (reference sequence). V was trimmed by 5 bases and J by 4 bases, leaving 8 bases between them. The CDR3 is made up of 11 amino acids.

The CDR3 spells CASSPRRDRGNEKLFF. In DNA, the CDR3 is TGTGCCAGCTCCCCGAGGCGGGACAGAGGTAATGAAAAACTGTTTTTT. The chain has TRBV28 and TRBJ1-4, with 7 bases matching TRBD1. CDR3 length: 16 residues. The V and J ends lost 8 bases and 4 bases, in that order; junction bases with no gene match: 13. Germline V gene lookup returns CDR1 MDHEN and CDR2 SYDVKM.

CDR3 protein: CASSRQVAGELFF. The CDR3 DNA is TGTGCCAGCAGCCGACAGGTTGCCGGGGAGCTGTTTTTT. This chain joins TRBV7-2 and TRBJ2-2, with TRBD1 as a possible D gene (6 bases). The ends were cut back, 5 bases at V and 6 bases at J, with 10 bases in the middle. The germline gives CDR1 SGHTA, CDR2 FQGNSA. This CDR3 region has 13 residues.

This clone was observed once. V and J are TRBV15 and TRBJ1-1; D is unclear. Trimming pared 2 bases from V and 6 bases from J, leaving 10 bases between. Germline CDR1 is LNHNV and CDR2 is YYDKDF (reference sequence). This CDR3 is 13 amino acids long. CDR3 protein: CATSRLQKSEAFF. The CDR3 nucleotides are TGTGCCACCAGCAGATTACAGAAGTCTGAAGCTTTCTTT.

This clone was counted once. This chain connects TRBV5-1 to TRBJ2-3, with D possibly being TRBD2 (6 bases). The CDR3 has 14 amino acids. The V and J ends lost 0 bases and 5 bases respectively, with 10 bases between them. Per germline, CDR1 SGHRS and CDR2 YFSETQ. The CDR3 protein is CASSLGHGGDTQYF. The CDR3 DNA sequence: TGCGCCAGCAGCTTGGGCCACGGGGGAGATACGCAGTATTTT. Based on the CDR3 plus reference TRBV5-1 and TRBJ2-3, the full variable domain is KAGVTQTPRYLIKTRGQQVTLSCSPISGHRSVSWYQQTPGQGLQFLFEYFSETQRNKGNFPGRFSGRQFSNSRSEMNVSTLELGDSALYLCASSLGHGGDTQYFGPGTRLTVL.